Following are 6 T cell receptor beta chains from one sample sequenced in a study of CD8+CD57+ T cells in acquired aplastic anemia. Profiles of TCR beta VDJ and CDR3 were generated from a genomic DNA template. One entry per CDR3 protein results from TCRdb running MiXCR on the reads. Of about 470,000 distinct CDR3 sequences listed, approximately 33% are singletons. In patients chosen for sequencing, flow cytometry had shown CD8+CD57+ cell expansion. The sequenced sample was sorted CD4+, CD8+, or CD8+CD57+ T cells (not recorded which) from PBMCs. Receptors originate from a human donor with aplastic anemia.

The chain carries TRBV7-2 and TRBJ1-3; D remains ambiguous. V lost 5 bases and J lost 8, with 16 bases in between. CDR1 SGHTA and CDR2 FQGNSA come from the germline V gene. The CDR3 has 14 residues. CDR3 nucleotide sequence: TGTGCCAGCAGCCAGCTGGTGGGTCCGGACACCATATATTTT. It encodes CASSQLVGPDTIYF.

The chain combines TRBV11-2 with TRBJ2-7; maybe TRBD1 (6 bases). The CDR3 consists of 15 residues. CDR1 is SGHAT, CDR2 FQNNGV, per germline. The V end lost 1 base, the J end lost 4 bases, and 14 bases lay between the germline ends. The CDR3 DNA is TGTGCCAGCAGCTTAGTAGACAGGCATACTTACGAGCAGTACTTC. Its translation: CASSLVDRHTYEQYF.

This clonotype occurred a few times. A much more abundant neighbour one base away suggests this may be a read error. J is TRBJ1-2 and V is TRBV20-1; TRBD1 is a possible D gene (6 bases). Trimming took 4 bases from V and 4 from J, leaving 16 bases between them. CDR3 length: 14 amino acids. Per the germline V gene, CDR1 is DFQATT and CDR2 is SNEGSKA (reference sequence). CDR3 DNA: TGCAGTGCTAACTACGAGCAGGGGAGCTATGGCTACACCTTC. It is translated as CSANYEQGSYGYTF.

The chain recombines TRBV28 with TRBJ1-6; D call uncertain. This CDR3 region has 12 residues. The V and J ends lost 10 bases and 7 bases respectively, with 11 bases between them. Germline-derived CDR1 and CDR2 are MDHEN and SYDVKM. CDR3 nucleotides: TGTGCCACAGGAAGGGAAAATTCACCCCTCCACTTT. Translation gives CATGRENSPLHF.

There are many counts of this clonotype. The CDR3 sequence is CASREGEQYF. The CDR3 DNA is TGTGCCAGCAGAGAGGGCGAGCAGTACTTC. The chain joins TRBV6-1 to TRBJ2-7; D perhaps matches TRBD2 (5 bases). V lost 6 bases, J lost 6 bases, and 6 bases lay in between. The germline gives CDR1 MNHNS, CDR2 SASEGT. The CDR3 is 10 residues long.

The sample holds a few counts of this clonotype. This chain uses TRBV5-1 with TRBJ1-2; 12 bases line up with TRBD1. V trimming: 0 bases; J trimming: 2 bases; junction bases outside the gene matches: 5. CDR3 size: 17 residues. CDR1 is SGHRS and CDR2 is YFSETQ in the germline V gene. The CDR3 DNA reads TGCGCCAGCAGCTTGGAAGGGACAGGGGGCGCAAACTATGGCTACACCTTC. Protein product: CASSLEGTGGANYGYTF.